Listed below are T cell receptor beta chains from one sample, sequenced in a study of T cells in localized non-small cell lung cancer. Only in-frame clones appear in the TCRdb table, and some are missing; sequencing was by immunoSEQ multiplex PCR. Counted here are about 56,000 clones, around 86% occurring once; the ten biggest clones make up roughly 5.1%. Specimen: peripheral blood, collected before any cancer treatment. The source is a woman aged 40-70 years with stage I lung adenocarcinoma. CDR3s leave out the opening cysteine and the closing phenylalanine or tryptophan. Fields, in order: J gene, V gene, CDR3 protein.

j_call: TRBJ2-7; v_call: TRBV4-3; cdr3_aa: ASSQETSGSYEQY
j_call: TRBJ2-2; v_call: TRBV5-6; cdr3_aa: ASSLSASYNTGELF
j_call: TRBJ1-5; v_call: TRBV6-1; cdr3_aa: ASSEGGVRGYSNQPQH
j_call: TRBJ1-6; v_call: TRBV6-1; cdr3_aa: ASSAGIENSPLH
j_call: TRBJ2-1; v_call: TRBV29-1; cdr3_aa: SGLDRGNEQF
j_call: TRBJ2-5; v_call: TRBV30; cdr3_aa: AWSTPRGWETQY
j_call: TRBJ2-1; v_call: TRBV13; cdr3_aa: ASSLAGGPNEQF
j_call: TRBJ1-1; v_call: TRBV30; cdr3_aa: AWYGTFEAF
j_call: TRBJ2-2; v_call: TRBV9; cdr3_aa: ASSVDSGNTGELF
j_call: TRBJ1-6; v_call: TRBV6-5; cdr3_aa: ASSPLGVDNSPLH
j_call: TRBJ2-2; v_call: TRBV19; cdr3_aa: ASSVTGGLNTGELF
j_call: TRBJ2-2; v_call: TRBV10-3; cdr3_aa: AISATSIRGTGELF